Each of the 2 T cell receptor beta chains below was sequenced from the same sample in a study of low-dose radiotherapy and immunotherapy resistance in tumors. Time point described: before trial treatment. TRAV and TRBV primers primed cDNA for both TCRalpha and TCRbeta. TCRs underwent approximately 20 PCR cycles of amplification with a constant-region primer and V-primer adapter. TCRdb redid the calling of the reads with MiXCR, one entry per CDR3 protein. The profile shows tens of thousands of distinct CDR3 sequences, around a quarter of them singletons. Sequences were derived from PBMCs, sampled before treatment. The receptors derive from a male donor with rectosigmoid adenocarcinoma.

This clonotype showed up many times. The chain joins TRBV13 to TRBJ1-2; perhaps TRBD1 as D (5 bases). The V gene's germline CDR1 is PRHDT and CDR2 FYEKMQ (reference sequence). Trimming pared 5 bases from V and 0 bases from J, leaving 19 bases between. The CDR3 is made up of 17 amino acids. The CDR3 DNA sequence: TGTGCCAGCAGCGCACTTGAAGGGACCTCGGCTAACTATGGCTACACCTTC. As protein: CASSALEGTSANYGYTF.

Many counts were recorded for this clonotype. The chain employs TRBV7-2 and TRBJ1-6; D gene uncertain. V was pared by 5 bases and J by 14 bases, with 13 bases between. This CDR3 comprises 12 residues. Germline CDR1 is SGHTA and CDR2 is FQGNSA. The DNA of the CDR3 is TGTGCCAGCAGCCGTGGATCTGGGGCCCTCCACTTT. It encodes CASSRGSGALHF.